This T cell receptor beta chain was sequenced in a study of regulatory T cells in long-lasting Graves disease (dated by TCRdb to 2020 to 2023). With regard to the full study: Newly diagnosed Graves' disease patients had taken antithyroid drugs for less than 3 months. TCR sequencing covered approximately 13 persistent and around 20 newly diagnosed Graves' disease patients, about 35 samples in total. The study took place in China and was registered as a clinical trial. This study used TCR sequencing and RNA sequencing of peripheral blood to compare persistent Graves' disease patients against newly diagnosed Graves' disease patients.

General conclusions and limits of the study: Compared with newly diagnosed patients, persistent Graves' disease patients had lower TCR Shannon entropy and fewer highly expanded clones, which suggests clonal expansion. Only the TCR beta chain was sequenced and analyzed. Preferential use of TRBV28, TRBJ1-2 and TRBJ2-5 was observed in persistent disease, whereas TRBV20-1 and TRBJ2-1 were favored in newly diagnosed disease. The authors acknowledged the small sample size as a limitation that may reduce accuracy. The study examined only peripheral blood because the primary lesion, thyroid tissue, could not be accessed. Persistent patients shared more public clonotypes among themselves (2,741) than newly diagnosed patients did (roughly 920).

The table lists this clonotype with a few counts. The target of this receptor is not known. No much larger clone exists at a distance of one base, and base qualities are not known. Library construction relied on multiplex PCR. For sequencing, an Illumina HiSeq 4000 was employed. iRepertoire HTBI primers and Arm-PCR amplification of CDR3 regions were used to construct TCR beta libraries. Gel purification was performed on PCR products prior to sequencing. On the authors' methods: A total of fewer than 70 TRBV and approximately 15 TRBJ segments were identified across samples and were used for gene usage analysis of CDR3 amino acid clonotypes. Filtered high-quality paired reads were merged into contigs using COPE and FqMerger. BLAST was used to align contigs to IMGT TRBV, TRBD and TRBJ reference genes, and CDR3 was defined according to IMGT. Clonotypes above 0.1% frequency were classified as highly expanded clones. Shannon entropy served as the measure of repertoire diversity, while the Gini coefficient captured V-J evenness. Clonotypes shared by more than one individual were considered public. TCRdb trimmed public reads at Q25 via fastp, called clones via MiXCR and kept in-frame beta chains. Rows are unified per CDR3 protein, each entry keeping the most common DNA and genes. These V and J calls derive from TCRdb rather than the authors' analysis. The sample profile shows about 540,000 distinct CDR3 sequences; roughly 14% of them were found once. The ten largest clones represent roughly a tenth of the sample.

The sample's time point label, decoded: newly diagnosed GD, antithyroid drugs for less than 3 months. For both TCR sequencing and RNA sequencing, RNA was extracted from PBMCs in TRIzol. The diagnosis of Graves' disease was made according to American Thyroid Association guidelines. Patients were recruited from an endocrinology department in Xi'an, China. From each patient, 7.5 to 10 milliliters of peripheral blood was collected into an EDTA anticoagulant tube. Ficoll Paque Plus density gradient separation was used to isolate PBMCs, and no further T cell sorting was done. RNA quality was checked with an Agilent 2100 Bioanalyzer and agarose gel, and concentration with a NanoDrop 2000. The CDR3 covers 15 residues, taking in both the cysteine and the phenylalanine. Just CDR3 DNA is preserved here, 45 bases in frame from base 1. V is shortened by 3 bases, J by 1 base, and the region joining them spans 12 bases. CDR1 and CDR2 (MGHRA, YSYEKL) derive from the germline V gene.

The sample was also linked to a second study, of T cells in Graves' hyperthyroidism and ophthalmopathy. Looking at the second paper: A patient counted as having stable Graves' hyperthyroidism if no progression to ophthalmopathy occurred over 18 months of follow-up. The hyperthyroidism patients were between 18 and 65 years old and newly diagnosed, with a disease duration of less than 2 months. Patients with uncontrolled infections, other autoimmune diseases, pregnancy or lactation were excluded. Diagnoses were established on the basis of clinical symptoms, serum thyroxine and TRAb, thyroid ultrasound, and orbital computed tomography. The first round of RT-PCR for the TCR CDR3 was performed with the HTBI primer set and the Qiagen OneStep RT-PCR kit. Most expanded thyroid clonotypes (frequency above 0.001) were also detected in blood, suggesting blood repertoires may reflect thyroid immune responses. Ophthalmopathy was separated from stable hyperthyroidism by a 13 V-J signature model, with approximately 89% sensitivity and approximately 84% specificity obtained in cross-validation and 80%/75% obtained in testing. In validation, the model predicted progression to ophthalmopathy with 65% to 71% sensitivity and 72% to 85% specificity, a median of around 6.6 months before onset. A discovery cohort of about a hundred patients, about 40 with Graves' ophthalmopathy and over 55 with stable Graves' hyperthyroidism, was used to find distinguishing TCR V-J signatures. Prospective prediction of ophthalmopathy was tested in an independent validation cohort of 18 to 20 hyperthyroidism patients and around 16 patients who later progressed to ophthalmopathy. The 100 or so discovery patients were divided at random into training and test sets in a 7:3 ratio. Thyroid tissue and blood T-cell repertoires from more than 5 Graves' hyperthyroidism patients were also compared in the study. After sampling, hyperthyroidism patients received methimazole starting at 30 mg daily, and ophthalmopathy patients received high-dose intravenous methylprednisolone. The libraries were constructed in a second round of multiplex PCR and then size-selected and purified. Libraries were sequenced paired-end with 100 bp reads on an Illumina HiSeq2000. SOAPnuke was used to process the raw data, throwing out any read that contained adapters or uncalled bases, had a mean Phred below 15, or lacked an exact constant-primer or identifier match. COPE v1.2.5 was used to merge high-quality paired reads, and clonotypes were defined as unique nucleotide sequences. Clonotypes were aligned to IMGT TRBV, TRBD and TRBJ reference segments using MiTCR v1.1. The analysis was restricted to V-J combinations with a frequency above 0.0001, which together covered just over 99% of the repertoires. The TCS score was defined as F50 (clonal expansion) divided by E x V (chaos), with BLOSUM62-based TCRdist calculated between CDR3 peptides within each V-J. Welch's t-statistics and random forest reduced roughly 500 V-J features to 10 to 15, which were used in a naive Bayes classifier (R e1071). Sample size was not statistically predetermined, and investigators were not blinded to group allocation. The paper describes TCR Vbeta CDR3 sequencing of fewer than 150 peripheral blood samples, made up of 43 ophthalmopathy patients, roughly 75 hyperthyroidism patients and 17 progressor patients.

The sequence joins TRBV4-1 to TRBJ2-5; the D gene is perhaps TRBD1 or TRBD2, as each covers 5 bases. The TCR sequence derives from a man aged 25 to 40 with Graves disease. Donor details come from another sample of the same person, matched by shared clones. The sequencing used peripheral blood mononuclear cells (PBMCs), collected at new diagnosis, from a patient treated with antithyroid drugs. The CDR3 region: CASSQGPGPQETQYF. The bases are TGCGCCAGCAGCCAGGGGCCGGGACCCCAAGAGACCCAGTACTTC.